One and the same sample provided the 16 T cell receptor beta chains below, sequenced in a study of kidney transplant recipient with SARS-CoV-2 infection. TCRdb re-called the reads through MiXCR, storing one row per CDR3 protein. Of roughly 230,000 distinct CDR3 sequences in the sample, 29% were seen once. The sample was a blood sample, taken at baseline and between days 110 and 120 from a kidney transplant recipient. Receptor source: a male patient aged 25 to 39 who had COVID-19 and was a kidney transplant recipient. Among the T cells, some may be from the graft donor.

This clonotype was detected a few times. J is TRBJ2-5 and V is TRBV28; TRBD2 agrees at 11 bases. The germline V gene has CDR1 MDHEN and CDR2 SYDVKM. This CDR3 contains 16 residues. The V segment lost 4 bases and the J segment 5 bases; nucleotides outside the gene matches: 9. CDR3 protein: CASSSIAGGRLETQYF. Written as DNA, the CDR3 is TGTGCCAGCAGTTCAATAGCGGGAGGGCGTCTGGAGACCCAGTACTTC. The variable domain in full, with the rest retrieved from reference TRBV28 and TRBJ2-5, is DVKVTQSSRYLVKRTGEKVFLECVQDMDHENMFWYRQDPGLGLRLIYFSYDVKMKEKGDIPEGYSVSREKKERFSLILESASTNQTSMYLCASSSIAGGRLETQYFGPGTRLLVL.

This clonotype was counted at least ten times. The genes are TRBV10-1 and TRBJ2-7; 9 positions agree with TRBD2. Germline CDR1 reads WNHNN; CDR2 reads SYGVQD (reference sequence). This CDR3 is built from 14 residues. V was clipped by 8 bases and J by 2 bases; unmatched bases: 7. CDR3 amino acids: CASSSAGGPYEQYF. The CDR3 coding sequence is TGCGCCAGCTCGTCGGCGGGAGGGCCCTACGAGCAGTACTTC.

The CDR3 DNA sequence: TGTGCCAGCAGACACTATATAGCTATAGTCATGCAAGATACGCAGTATTTT. Its translation is CASRHYIAIVMQDTQYF. The gene calls are TRBV21-1 and TRBJ2-3; TRBD2, the D gene given by the table, was not confirmed from the DNA. TRBV21-1 is listed as a pseudogene. CDR3 length equals 17 residues.

This clonotype was seen at least ten times. CDR3 sequence reads: CAWTEPSWTGELFF. The CDR3 DNA reads as TGTGCCTGGACGGAACCTAGTTGGACCGGGGAGCTGTTTTTT. The chain combines TRBV30 with TRBJ2-2; D uncertain. This CDR3 region has 14 residues. Between the trimmed V and J ends, which lost 4 bases and 5 bases, there was a span of 14 bases. CDR1 and CDR2 (germline): GTSNPN, SVGIG (reference sequence). Complete variable domain (other parts from reference TRBV30 and TRBJ2-2): SQTIHQWPATLVQPVGSPLSLECTVEGTSNPNLYWYRQAAGRGLQLLFYSVGIGQISSEVPQNLSASRPQDRQFILSSKKLLLSDSGFYLCAWTEPSWTGELFFGEGSRLTVL.

Comments on this clonotype: A read error may be the cause here, since a much bigger clone is one base away. This chain joins TRBV12-3 or TRBV12-4 and TRBJ1-2; D remains ambiguous. This CDR3 is 17 amino acids long. The CDR3 nucleotides read TGTGCCGGCAGTCGAGTAGGCAGCTTCCGAAAGACCTATGGCTACACCTTC. This sequence encodes CAGSRVGSFRKTYGYTF.

This clonotype showed up many times. The CDR3 is CASSYSGGRQNYGYTF. As DNA, the CDR3 is TGTGCCAGCAGTTACTCGGGGGGGCGCCAAAACTATGGCTACACCTTC. The J gene is TRBJ1-2, the V gene TRBV6-6, with a possible D match to TRBD1 (6 bases). CDR1 MNHNY and CDR2 SVGAGI come from the germline V gene (reference sequence). Trimming stripped 0 bases from V and 2 bases from J, with 13 bases between. The CDR3 is 16 amino acids.

Worth noting for this clonotype: A much larger clone differs from this one at a single base, so this may be a read error. This chain joins TRBV7-6 and TRBJ1-2, with D unclear. Trimming took 5 bases from V and 4 from J, leaving 23 bases between them. The CDR3 totals 17 residues. The germline CDR1 and CDR2 sequences are SGHVS and FNYEAQ. The CDR3 is CASSPCPESRKTYGYTF. The CDR3 nucleotides are TGTGCCAGCAGCCCTTGTCCTGAATCTCGAAAGACCTATGGCTACACCTTC.

Remarks on this clonotype: A much larger clone sits a single nucleotide away, making a read error possible. The chain joins TRBV3-1 to TRBJ1-1; D not resolved. The CDR3 is 17 amino acids. CDR1 and CDR2 from the germline V gene are LGHDT and YNNKEL (reference sequence). V lost 5 bases and J 4 bases, leaving 23 bases between the germline ends. Written as DNA, the CDR3 is TGTGCCAGCAGCATGTTACATCCCACTTCAATTCGCACTGAAGCTTTCTTT. Its translation: CASSMLHPTSIRTEAFF.

This clonotype showed up many times. V is TRBV15 and J is TRBJ1-2; D is unresolved. V was trimmed by 5 bases and J by 4 bases, leaving 23 bases between them. Germline loops: CDR1 LNHNV, CDR2 YYDKDF (reference sequence). The length of the CDR3 is 17 residues. The DNA for the CDR3 is TGTGCCACCAGCGAGTGGATAAGGTGTGGAAAGACCTATGGCTACACCTTC. This encodes CATSEWIRCGKTYGYTF.

In regard to this clonotype: Being one base from a much bigger clone, this may be a read error. V gene TRBV28 combines with J gene TRBJ1-2, with a weak D call TRBD1 (5 bases). V was pared by 10 bases and J by 10 bases, with 19 bases between. The CDR3 runs to 12 residues. Germline CDR1 MDHEN, CDR2 SYDVKM. This CDR3 is CAISGGTRDYTF. The CDR3 DNA reads as TGTGCCATCTCGGGGGGGACTCGGGACTACACCTTC.

This clonotype was counted many times. The chain employs TRBV27 and TRBJ2-2; D remains ambiguous. This CDR3 comprises 14 residues. V dropped 5 bases and J dropped 3 bases, with 10 bases sitting between them. Germline V lookup: CDR1 MNHEY, CDR2 SMNVEV (reference sequence). CDR3 in amino acids: CASSVARDTGELFF. As DNA, the CDR3 is TGTGCCAGCAGTGTCGCTAGGGACACCGGGGAGCTGTTTTTT.

At least ten counts were recorded for this clonotype. The CDR3 coding sequence is TGTGCCAGCAGGGACGACATTTCCTCCTCCTACGAGCAGTACTTC. Translation: CASRDDISSSYEQYF. The V gene is TRBV6-6, the J gene TRBJ2-7; D gene uncertain. CDR3 length: 15 residues. V shed 6 bases and J shed 0 bases, with 15 bases lying between them. Germline CDR1 and CDR2: MNHNY and SVGAGI (reference sequence).

About this clonotype itself: This may stem from a read error, because a much larger clone lies one nucleotide away. V gene TRBV6-8 combines with J gene TRBJ2-4; 7 bases match TRBD1. The J call may be incorrect, as the DNA end agrees better with TRBJ1-2. There are 13 residues in the CDR3. Germline loops: CDR1 MNHGY, CDR2 SAAAGT. The CDR3 reads CASSQEQGLSYTF. As DNA, the CDR3 is TGTGCCAGCAGTCAGGAACAGGGGCTTAGCTACACCTTC.

This clonotype was seen ten or more times. This chain connects TRBV2 to TRBJ2-7; 7 bases match TRBD1. J lost 3 bases, V lost 6 bases, and 2 bases had no gene match. Germline V CDR1 and CDR2: SNHLY, FYNNEI. There are 12 residues in the CDR3. The DNA of the CDR3 is TGTGCCAGCAGCGGACAGGTCTACGAGCAGTACTTC. Protein: CASSGQVYEQYF. The full variable domain, its missing parts supplied by reference TRBV2 and TRBJ2-7, is EPEVTQTPSHQVTQMGQEVILRCVPISNHLYFYWYRQILGQKVEFLVSFYNNEISEKSEIFDDQFSVERPDGSNFTLKIRSTKLEDSAMYFCASSGQVYEQYFGPGTRLTVT.

In regard to this clonotype: A much larger clone sits a single nucleotide away, making a read error possible. The V and J genes are TRBV6-6 and TRBJ1-5; D uncertain. Germline lookup yields CDR1 MNHNY and CDR2 SVGAGI (reference sequence). The CDR3 has 12 amino acids. The CDR3 DNA reads TGTGCCAGCAGTCCCCCTGGGCAGCCCCGGCATTTT. This translates into CASSPPGQPRHF.

This clonotype was counted many times. This rearrangement joins TRBV28 to TRBJ2-1; D is uncertain. Germline V gene data show CDR1 as MDHEN and CDR2 as SYDVKM. The CDR3 consists of 16 residues. Trimming shortened V by 2 bases and J by 4 bases, and 15 bases separated the two germline ends. This chain's CDR3 is CASSLKFRRTYNEQFF. CDR3 nucleotide sequence: TGTGCCAGCAGTTTAAAGTTCCGGCGGACGTACAATGAGCAGTTCTTC.